This T cell receptor beta chain is from a study of blood T cell repertoires in COVID-19. Study details: Acute-phase and convalescent COVID-19 samples originated in the United States, Italy and Spain. Nucleic acid was either cDNA or gDNA, and it came from T cells, B-cell-depleted T cells, or PBMCs.

V was pared by 1 base and J by 2 bases, with 7 bases between. The CDR3 spans 13 residues. Germline V gene data show CDR1 as SGHRS and CDR2 as YFSETQ. Methods used by the authors: Reference gene primer amplification gave estimated nucleated cell counts. Sequencing used immunoSEQ multiplex PCR; TCRdb keeps in-frame clones, though not all of them. From that table come the V and J calls and clone size; the DNA was used to work out D and trimming. The top ten clones hold approximately 1.7% of a sample with about 100,000 clones, roughly 90% of them seen once. The rearrangement uses TRBV5-1 and TRBJ2-7; D not resolved. This TCR was recovered from a man older than 75 with acute or convalescent COVID-19. Specimen: peripheral blood. The CDR3 DNA reads TGCGCCAGCAGCTTGATAGAGGCCTACGAGCAGTACTTC. This codes for CASSLIEAYEQYF.